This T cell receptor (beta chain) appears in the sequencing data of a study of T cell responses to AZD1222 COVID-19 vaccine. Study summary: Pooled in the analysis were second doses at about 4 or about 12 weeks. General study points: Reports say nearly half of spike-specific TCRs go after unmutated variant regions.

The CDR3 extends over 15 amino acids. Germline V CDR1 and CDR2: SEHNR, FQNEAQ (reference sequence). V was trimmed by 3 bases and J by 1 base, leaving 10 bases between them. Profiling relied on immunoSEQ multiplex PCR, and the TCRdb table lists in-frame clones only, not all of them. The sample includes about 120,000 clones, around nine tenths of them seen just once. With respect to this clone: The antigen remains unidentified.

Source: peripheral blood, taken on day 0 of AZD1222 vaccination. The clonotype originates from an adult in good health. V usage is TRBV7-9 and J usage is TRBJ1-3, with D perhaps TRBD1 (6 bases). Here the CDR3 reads CASSFGGQSGNTIYF. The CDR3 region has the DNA TGTGCCAGCAGCTTTGGGGGGCAATCTGGAAACACCATATATTTT.